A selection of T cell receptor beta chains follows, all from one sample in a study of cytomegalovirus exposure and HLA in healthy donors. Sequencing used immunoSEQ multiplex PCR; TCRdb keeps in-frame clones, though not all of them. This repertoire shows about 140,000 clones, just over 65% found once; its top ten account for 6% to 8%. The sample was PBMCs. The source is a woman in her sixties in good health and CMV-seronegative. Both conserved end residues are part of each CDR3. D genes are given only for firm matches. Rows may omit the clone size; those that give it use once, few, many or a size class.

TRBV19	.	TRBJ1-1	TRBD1	CASRDRGSPEAFF	TGTGCCAGTAGAGACAGGGGGAGTCCTGAAGCTTTCTTT
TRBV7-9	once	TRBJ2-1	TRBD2	CSSSSTLAGEVYNEQFF	TGTTCCAGCAGCTCCACCTTAGCGGGAGAGGTCTACAATGAGCAGTTCTTC
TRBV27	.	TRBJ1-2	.	CASSPRSEAYGYTF	TGTGCCAGCAGTCCACGAAGCGAGGCCTATGGCTACACCTTC
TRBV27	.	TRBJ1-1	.	CASSRPGQGNTEASF	TGTGCCAGCAGTAGACCGGGACAAGGGAACACTGAAGCTTCCTTT
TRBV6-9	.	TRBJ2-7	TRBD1	CASSQPRDRDRLEQYF	TGTGCCAGCAGTCAACCTCGGGACAGGGACAGGCTCGAGCAGTACTTC
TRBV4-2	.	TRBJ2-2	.	CASSQDLAGTGELFF	TGTGCCAGCAGCCAAGATCTCGCGGGAACCGGGGAGCTGTTTTTT
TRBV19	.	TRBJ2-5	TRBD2	CASSRAGGQETQYF	TGTGCCAGTAGTCGAGCGGGAGGGCAAGAGACCCAGTACTTC
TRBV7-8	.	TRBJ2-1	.	CASSHAGAEQFF	TGTGCCAGCAGCCACGCGGGGGCTGAGCAGTTCTTC
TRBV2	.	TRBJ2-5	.	CASNERRRETQYF	TGTGCCAGCAATGAGCGGCGGCGGGAGACCCAGTACTTC
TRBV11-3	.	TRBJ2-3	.	CASSLVPSDTQYF	TGTGCCAGCAGCTTAGTTCCGTCCGATACGCAGTATTTT
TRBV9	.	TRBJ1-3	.	CASSAIGGSGNTIYF	TGTGCCAGCAGCGCTATCGGGGGCTCTGGAAACACCATATATTTT
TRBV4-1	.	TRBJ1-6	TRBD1	CASSLRTGTYSPLHF	TGCGCCAGCAGCCTCCGGACAGGGACTTATTCACCCCTCCACTTT
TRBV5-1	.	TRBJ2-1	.	CASSLGGGSYSYNEQFF	TGCGCCAGCAGCTTGGGGGGTGGGAGTTACTCCTACAATGAGCAGTTCTTC
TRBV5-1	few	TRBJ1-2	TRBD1	CASSLGPTGTGYTF	TGCGCCAGCAGCTTGGGCCCGACAGGGACTGGCTACACCTTC
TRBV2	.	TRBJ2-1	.	CASSEATVGNEQFF	TGTGCCAGCAGTGAAGCTACAGTTGGGAATGAGCAGTTCTTC
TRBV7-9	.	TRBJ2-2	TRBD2	CASSRGGRGWTGELFF	TGTGCCAGCAGCCGCGGGGGGCGGGGGTGGACCGGGGAGCTGTTTTTT
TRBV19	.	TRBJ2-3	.	CASRSGAGDTQYF	TGTGCCAGTAGATCGGGGGCGGGGGACACGCAGTATTTT
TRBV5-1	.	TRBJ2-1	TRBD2	CASGSRLAGTREQFF	TGCGCCAGCGGGTCGAGACTAGCGGGAACGAGGGAGCAGTTCTTC